The 23 T cell receptor beta chains below were found in one sample sequenced in a study of cytomegalovirus exposure and HLA in healthy donors. Primers for the PCR totalled 60 Vbeta and 13 Jbeta. Clones were sequenced by immunoSEQ multiplex PCR, and TCRdb holds only the in-frame ones, with some missing. The sample records about 150,000 clones, more than 80% being singletons. Source material: PBMCs. These receptors all stem from a woman between 40 and 50 years old in good health and CMV-seropositive.

The V gene is TRBV20-1, the J gene TRBJ2-5; 9 positions match TRBD2. Losses at the gene ends were 8 bases for V and 5 bases for J; bases not matched to a gene: 3. Germline lookup yields CDR1 DFQATT and CDR2 SNEGSKA (reference sequence). The CDR3 runs to 11 residues. The CDR3 here is CSCGREETQYF. In DNA form, the CDR3 reads TGCAGTTGCGGGAGGGAGGAGACCCAGTACTTC.

This rearrangement joins TRBV5-7 to TRBJ2-4; D perhaps matches TRBD1 (6 bases). TRBV5-7 is identified as an open reading frame with a role that is uncertain. V gave up 0 bases and J gave up 0 bases, with 7 bases separating them. This CDR3 comprises 15 residues. The DNA of the CDR3 is TGTGCCAGCAGCTTGGAGGGGGTAGCCAAAAACATTCAGTACTTC. The encoded protein is CASSLEGVAKNIQYF.

This rearrangement joins TRBV4-1 to TRBJ1-2; 7 positions match TRBD1. This CDR3 is 17 amino acids long. J gave up 5 bases and V 4 bases, and 16 bases lay outside the gene matches. Germline loops: CDR1 MGHRA, CDR2 YSYEKL. DNA for the CDR3: TGCGCCAGCAGCCGAACAAACCCTGGGACAGAATTTTATGGCTACACCTTC. It translates to CASSRTNPGTEFYGYTF.

The genes are TRBV7-2 and TRBJ2-7; TRBD2 matches 10 bases. Germline lookup yields CDR1 SGHTA and CDR2 FQGNSA. After removal of 1 base from V and 7 bases from J, the junction contained 16 bases not matched to a gene. There are 18 residues in the CDR3. This CDR3 is CASSLGLAGVGTPSEQYF. The CDR3 DNA follows: TGTGCCAGCAGCTTAGGCCTAGCGGGGGTAGGGACTCCCTCTGAGCAGTACTTC.

This clone occurred a few times. Other DNA sequences in this sample translate to the same CDR3. The chain carries TRBV7-2 and TRBJ1-2; 9 nucleotides agree with TRBD1. The V and J ends lost 3 bases and 8 bases, in that order; junction bases with no gene match: 7. This CDR3 is built from 14 residues. Germline CDR1 SGHTA, CDR2 FQGNSA. The CDR3 DNA is TGTGCCAGCAGCTTGGCACAGGGGGCTGGGGGCTACACCTTC. Its translation is CASSLAQGAGGYTF. Based on the CDR3 plus reference TRBV7-2 and TRBJ1-2, the full variable domain is GAGVSQSPSNKVTEKGKDVELRCDPISGHTALYWYRQSLGQGLEFLIYFQGNSAPDKSGLPSDRFSAERTGGSVSTLTIQRTQQEDSAVYLCASSLAQGAGGYTFGSGTRLTVV.

V and J are TRBV6-1 and TRBJ1-2, with 7 bases that match TRBD1. The CDR3 contains 14 residues. Trimming cost V 1 base and J 4 bases; bases outside gene matches: 3. Germline V gene lookup returns CDR1 MNHNS and CDR2 SASEGT. CDR3 nucleotide sequence: TGTGCCAGCAGTGAAGAGGGGGCAAGCTATGGCTACACCTTC. Encoded protein: CASSEEGASYGYTF.

The chain carries TRBV4-2 and TRBJ2-1, with 12 bases lining up with TRBD2. The CDR3 has 13 amino acids. V lost 7 bases and J lost 12; bases outside the gene matches: 7. Germline V gives CDR1 LGHNA, CDR2 YNFKEQ. The CDR3 loop is CASKTSGRFGQFF. As DNA, the CDR3 is TGTGCCAGCAAAACTAGCGGGAGGTTCGGGCAGTTCTTC.

The chain couples TRBV7-9 to TRBJ1-1, with 7 bases that match TRBD1. Trimming removed 5 bases from V and 3 bases from J; junction bases left unmatched: 15. CDR1 is SEHNR, CDR2 FQNEAQ, per germline (reference sequence). This CDR3 is 17 amino acids long. The CDR3 DNA reads as TGTGCCAGCAGCCCGAGTAGGGGGCCGGTTTCGGACACTGAAGCTTTCTTT. Translating it yields CASSPSRGPVSDTEAFF.

As concerns this clone: Compared with germline, one end of the junction differs, possibly owing to a read error. The chain recombines TRBV28 with TRBJ2-7, with 9 bases fitting TRBD1. This CDR3 spans 13 amino acids. Germline values: CDR1 MDHEN, CDR2 SYDVKM. CDR3 bases: TGTGCCAGCAGCTTACAGGACAGGGGCCAGATACTCTTC. Protein sequence: CASSLQDRGQILF.

About this clone itself: The germline gene is not matched at one end of the junction; a read error may be the cause. CDR3 sequence (DNA): TGTGCCAGCAGCCGGACGGGGAACACCAGGGAGCTGTTTTTT. Its translation: CASSRTGNTRELFF. The rearrangement joins TRBV5-4 to TRBJ2-2, with a possible D match to TRBD2 (5 bases). The CDR3 has 14 residues. Germline lookup yields CDR1 SGHNT and CDR2 YYREEE (reference sequence). Complete variable domain (other parts from reference TRBV5-4 and TRBJ2-2): ETGVTQSPTHLIKTRGQQVTLRCSSQSGHNTVSWYQQALGQGPQFIFQYYREEENGRGNFPPRFSGLQFPNYSSELNVNALELDDSALYLCASSRTGNTRELFFGEGSRLTVL.

The DNA of the CDR3 is TGTGCCAGCAGCGTAGAGGCAGGAGAGCAGTTCTTC. This translates into CASSVEAGEQFF. This chain uses TRBV9 with TRBJ2-1, with unresolved D. The CDR3 totals 12 residues. The germline gives CDR1 SGDLS, CDR2 YYNGEE. The V and J ends lost 0 bases and 10 bases respectively, with 8 bases between them.

J is TRBJ2-7 and V is TRBV5-6; D gene ambiguous. Trimming removed 0 bases at V and 2 bases at J, with 3 bases between. In germline, CDR1 is SGHDT, CDR2 YYEEEE. The CDR3 contains 12 residues. CDR3 residues: CASSLAAYEQYF. The CDR3 DNA is TGTGCCAGCAGCTTGGCCGCCTACGAGCAGTACTTC.

V and J are TRBV5-1 and TRBJ1-1; D perhaps matches TRBD1 (5 bases). Germline CDR1 is SGHRS and CDR2 is YFSETQ. The CDR3 extends over 15 amino acids. V lost 3 bases to trimming and J lost 1 base, with 13 bases between them. The CDR3 region is CASSSGHTGNTEAFF. In DNA form, the CDR3 reads TGCGCCAGCAGCTCAGGCCACACAGGGAACACTGAAGCTTTCTTT. The full variable domain, with the rest looked up from reference TRBV5-1 and TRBJ1-1, is KAGVTQTPRYLIKTRGQQVTLSCSPISGHRSVSWYQQTPGQGLQFLFEYFSETQRNKGNFPGRFSGRQFSNSRSEMNVSTLELGDSALYLCASSSGHTGNTEAFFGQGTRLTVV.

J is TRBJ1-1 and V is TRBV5-1, with 7 bases that match TRBD1. Germline V lookup: CDR1 SGHRS, CDR2 YFSETQ. The CDR3 length is 15 residues. The V segment lost 4 bases and the J segment 0 bases; nucleotides outside the gene matches: 6. CDR3 coding DNA: TGCGCCAGCAGCATACCGGGACAGATGAACACTGAAGCTTTCTTT. Protein sequence: CASSIPGQMNTEAFF. The full variable domain, in which reference TRBV5-1 and TRBJ1-1 provide the parts outside the CDR3, is KAGVTQTPRYLIKTRGQQVTLSCSPISGHRSVSWYQQTPGQGLQFLFEYFSETQRNKGNFPGRFSGRQFSNSRSEMNVSTLELGDSALYLCASSIPGQMNTEAFFGQGTRLTVV.

About this clone: Sequence at one end of the junction differs from germline and may be a read error. V is TRBV20-1 and J is TRBJ1-1; D is undetermined. This CDR3 is 11 amino acids long. Germline CDR1 reads DFQATT; CDR2 reads SNEGSKA (reference sequence). The CDR3 protein is CSASPGGKLAF. CDR3 DNA sequence: TGCAGTGCCTCCCCCGGAGGGAAGTTGGCCTTT.

Details on this clone: Compared with germline, one end of the junction differs, possibly owing to a read error. The chain is built from TRBV28 and TRBJ1-4; a weak D match, TRBD1 (6 bases). CDR1 and CDR2 (germline): MDHEN, SYDVKM. The CDR3 sequence is 12 residues long. The CDR3 coding sequence is TGTGCCAGCAGTTTATCCCGGGGGGCCATCTCATTT. It translates to CASSLSRGAISF.

The chain links TRBV4-1 to TRBJ2-2; 9 bases fit TRBD2. This CDR3 region has 19 residues. Germline values: CDR1 MGHRA, CDR2 YSYEKL. With 0 bases clipped from V and 4 bases from J, the junction kept 12 bases outside the gene matches. CDR3 sequence: CASSQDWAGRGGGTGELFF. DNA for the CDR3: TGCGCCAGCAGCCAAGACTGGGCGGGGCGGGGGGGCGGCACCGGGGAGCTGTTTTTT.

Only a few counts were recorded for this clone. CDR3 nucleotides: TGTGCCAGCGTTCACCGGGACACCGCGGCTGAAGCTTTCTTT. This translates into CASVHRDTAAEAFF. The V gene is TRBV7-9, the J gene TRBJ1-1; a possible D gene is TRBD1 (6 bases). The CDR3 consists of 14 residues. V was trimmed by 8 bases and J by 6 bases, leaving 19 bases between them. Per the germline V gene, CDR1 is SEHNR and CDR2 is FQNEAQ (reference sequence).

The gene calls are TRBV5-1 and TRBJ1-1, with 10 bases identical to TRBD1. The V gene end was trimmed by 4 bases and the J gene end by 6 bases; junction bases not matched to a gene: 9. This CDR3 spans 15 amino acids. Germline CDR1 and CDR2: SGHRS and YFSETQ. CDR3 in amino acids: CASSRRQGADSEAFF. CDR3 nucleotides: TGCGCCAGCAGCCGACGACAGGGGGCAGACTCTGAAGCTTTCTTT.

The rearrangement joins TRBV21-1 to TRBJ2-7; the table's D gene call, TRBD2, was not cross checked with the DNA. TRBV21-1 is noted as a pseudogene. The CDR3 is 15 amino acids. CDR3 sequence (DNA): TGTGCCAGCAGCGGGAGGGTTCGTGGAGCGGGTGAGCAGTACTTC. Its protein product is CASSGRVRGAGEQYF.

This chain uses TRBV27 with TRBJ1-6, with 7 bases matching TRBD1. J was trimmed by 14 bases and V by 5 bases; bases with no gene match: 12. In germline, CDR1 is MNHEY, CDR2 SMNVEV (reference sequence). This CDR3 has 14 residues. CDR3 coding DNA: TGTGCCAGCAGTACCGGGACAGCGCAGGGATCCCTCCACTTT. Encoded protein: CASSTGTAQGSLHF.

This clone was found once. The CDR3 DNA is TGCGCCAGCAGCTTGGAGGTCGGGGGAGGCGAGACCCAGTACTTC. Amino acids: CASSLEVGGGETQYF. V and J are TRBV5-1 and TRBJ2-5, with D possibly being TRBD2 (6 bases). Per germline, CDR1 SGHRS and CDR2 YFSETQ. There are 15 residues in the CDR3. V shed 0 bases and J shed 5 bases, with 14 bases lying between them. Looking up the rest from reference TRBV5-1 and TRBJ2-5 gives the full variable domain: KAGVTQTPRYLIKTRGQQVTLSCSPISGHRSVSWYQQTPGQGLQFLFEYFSETQRNKGNFPGRFSGRQFSNSRSEMNVSTLELGDSALYLCASSLEVGGGETQYFGPGTRLLVL.

V gene TRBV4-2 combines with J gene TRBJ1-5; tentatively, D is TRBD1 (5 bases). CDR1 and CDR2 from the germline V gene are LGHNA and YNFKEQ. Trimming left V 4 bases short and J 2 bases short, with 12 bases between. CDR3 size: 15 residues. In DNA form, the CDR3 reads TGTGCCAGCAGCCCTGAAGGCAGGGGCAATCAGCCCCAGCATTTT. This encodes CASSPEGRGNQPQHF.